The rows below give T cell receptor beta chains drawn from one sample of a study of technical replicates of blood from a handful of donors. The assay was immunoSEQ multiplex PCR, and TCRdb's table has in-frame clones only and misses some. The sample gives approximately 81,000 clones, approximately 75% of which show up once; 3% to 4.5% is in the top ten. The sequencing sample was made of PBMCs. These receptors came from a human donor in good health. Some clones in this sample may be carry-over from other donors' samples. Each CDR3 is given with its conserved first and last residue. Fields, in order: V gene, J gene, clone size, D gene, CDR3 DNA, CDR3 protein. D genes are given only for firm matches. Rows may omit the clone size; those that give it use once, few, many or a size class.

V gene: TRBV6-4; J gene: TRBJ1-2; clone size: NA; D gene: TRBD1; CDR3 DNA: TGTGCCAGCAGGCGAGACAGGGTTAGCGATGGCTACACCTTC; CDR3 protein: CASRRDRVSDGYTF
V gene: TRBV19; J gene: TRBJ1-5; clone size: NA; D gene: NA; CDR3 DNA: TGTGCCACTAACGATGGGAGGGACGCTCAGCCCCAGCATTTT; CDR3 protein: CATNDGRDAQPQHF
V gene: TRBV2; J gene: TRBJ2-5; clone size: once; D gene: NA; CDR3 DNA: TGTGCCAGCAGCAAACACCCGGAGACCCAGTACTTC; CDR3 protein: CASSKHPETQYF
V gene: TRBV19; J gene: TRBJ2-5; clone size: NA; D gene: NA; CDR3 DNA: TGTGCCAGTAGTATAGATACCAATCGTCGGGAGACCCAGTACTTC; CDR3 protein: CASSIDTNRRETQYF
V gene: TRBV18; J gene: TRBJ2-5; clone size: NA; D gene: TRBD1; CDR3 DNA: TGTGCCAGCTCACCAAGACAGGGTCACGAGACCCAGTACTTC; CDR3 protein: CASSPRQGHETQYF
V gene: TRBV5-4; J gene: TRBJ2-3; clone size: NA; D gene: TRBD1; CDR3 DNA: TGTGCCAGCAGCTGGACAGGAGCAGATACGCAGTATTTT; CDR3 protein: CASSWTGADTQYF
V gene: TRBV5-6; J gene: TRBJ1-1; clone size: NA; D gene: NA; CDR3 DNA: TGTGCCAGCAGCCGTTGGACAGTCTCTAACACTGAAGCTTTCTTT; CDR3 protein: CASSRWTVSNTEAFF
V gene: TRBV4-2; J gene: TRBJ2-2; clone size: NA; D gene: TRBD2; CDR3 DNA: TGTGCCAGCAGCCAAGATTGGGGGGGGATCACCGGGGAGCTGTTTTTT; CDR3 protein: CASSQDWGGITGELFF
V gene: TRBV5-1; J gene: TRBJ2-3; clone size: once; D gene: NA; CDR3 DNA: TGCGCCAGCAGCTGGTGGGGGGGGCGTTTCACAGATACGCAGTATTTT; CDR3 protein: CASSWWGGRFTDTQYF
V gene: TRBV11-2; J gene: TRBJ2-1; clone size: NA; D gene: TRBD2; CDR3 DNA: TGTGCCAGCAGCTTAGAGTCCGGGGGGACTAGCGGGGGCTCCTACAATGAGCAGTTCTTC; CDR3 protein: CASSLESGGTSGGSYNEQFF
V gene: TRBV30; J gene: TRBJ2-7; clone size: few; D gene: TRBD2; CDR3 DNA: TGTGCATCCGGGACTAGAGGCTCCGAGCAGTACTTC; CDR3 protein: CASGTRGSEQYF
V gene: TRBV4-1; J gene: TRBJ2-7; clone size: NA; D gene: TRBD2; CDR3 DNA: TGCGCCAGCACTCAAAGCGGGAGCTCCTACGAGCAGTACTTC; CDR3 protein: CASTQSGSSYEQYF
V gene: TRBV6-5; J gene: TRBJ2-5; clone size: NA; D gene: TRBD1; CDR3 DNA: TGTGCCAGCAAATTACCGGGACAGAGAACCCAGTACTTC; CDR3 protein: CASKLPGQRTQYF
V gene: TRBV6-5; J gene: TRBJ2-3; clone size: NA; D gene: NA; CDR3 DNA: TGTGCCAGCACCCTACGAGGCGGGGGCGCAGATACGCAGTATTTT; CDR3 protein: CASTLRGGGADTQYF
V gene: TRBV18; J gene: TRBJ2-7; clone size: NA; D gene: NA; CDR3 DNA: TGTGCCAGCTCCCCGACTCTAACCTACGAGCAGTACTTC; CDR3 protein: CASSPTLTYEQYF
V gene: TRBV30; J gene: TRBJ1-1; clone size: many; D gene: TRBD1; CDR3 DNA: TGTGCCTTGGGACAGGGAAACACTGAAGCTTTCTTT; CDR3 protein: CALGQGNTEAFF
V gene: TRBV4-1; J gene: TRBJ2-7; clone size: NA; D gene: TRBD1; CDR3 DNA: TGCGCCAGCAGCCCGGTCCCGGGACAGGGGGGGACCTACGAGCAGTACTTC; CDR3 protein: CASSPVPGQGGTYEQYF
V gene: TRBV15; J gene: TRBJ1-1; clone size: NA; D gene: NA; CDR3 DNA: TGTGCCACCAGCGCAACGGGGGAAGCTTTCTTT; CDR3 protein: CATSATGEAFF
V gene: TRBV29-1; J gene: TRBJ2-3; clone size: NA; D gene: TRBD2; CDR3 DNA: TGCAGCGTCCTTAGAGCGGGAGGTGAAGATACGCAGTATTTT; CDR3 protein: CSVLRAGGEDTQYF
V gene: TRBV4-2; J gene: TRBJ2-2; clone size: NA; D gene: NA; CDR3 DNA: TGTGCCAGCAGCCAAGATCAGTGGGCTAGCGAGAACACCGGGGAGCTGTTTTTT; CDR3 protein: CASSQDQWASENTGELFF
V gene: TRBV7-9; J gene: TRBJ1-2; clone size: NA; D gene: NA; CDR3 DNA: TGTGCCAGCAGCTTAGGTATCGGAGTCCCAAACTATGGCTACACCTTC; CDR3 protein: CASSLGIGVPNYGYTF
V gene: TRBV11-1; J gene: TRBJ2-2; clone size: NA; D gene: TRBD1; CDR3 DNA: TGTGCCAGCAGCCAGACAGGGCGGGAGCTGTTTTTT; CDR3 protein: CASSQTGRELFF
V gene: TRBV19; J gene: TRBJ1-5; clone size: NA; D gene: NA; CDR3 DNA: TGTGCCAGTAGTACACAAGGAACCAGGATTAGCAATCAGCCCCAGCATTTT; CDR3 protein: CASSTQGTRISNQPQHF
V gene: TRBV7-2; J gene: TRBJ2-5; clone size: NA; D gene: TRBD2; CDR3 DNA: TGTGCCAGCAGCTTAGGGCGAAGCGGGAGGGGGCTAGAGACCCAGTACTTC; CDR3 protein: CASSLGRSGRGLETQYF
V gene: TRBV29-1; J gene: TRBJ2-1; clone size: many; D gene: NA; CDR3 DNA: TGCAGCGTCCAGGGTTCTGGGTATGAGCAGTTCTTC; CDR3 protein: CSVQGSGYEQFF
V gene: TRBV7-2; J gene: TRBJ1-1; clone size: NA; D gene: NA; CDR3 DNA: TGTGCCAGCAGCTTGAGTCCGGGGGGAAAAACTGAAGCTTTCTTT; CDR3 protein: CASSLSPGGKTEAFF
V gene: TRBV4-2; J gene: TRBJ2-1; clone size: NA; D gene: TRBD2; CDR3 DNA: TGTGCCAGCAGCCAAGGAGGACTAGCGGGAGATGAGCAGTTCTTC; CDR3 protein: CASSQGGLAGDEQFF
V gene: TRBV7-9; J gene: TRBJ2-1; clone size: NA; D gene: NA; CDR3 DNA: TGTGCCAGCAGCTTTTTCCCGGGACATATTGCCAATGAGCAGTTCTTC; CDR3 protein: CASSFFPGHIANEQFF
V gene: TRBV29-1; J gene: TRBJ2-2; clone size: NA; D gene: NA; CDR3 DNA: TGCAGCGTTGAAGCGTGGGGGGACACCGGGGAGCTGTTTTTT; CDR3 protein: CSVEAWGDTGELFF
V gene: TRBV13; J gene: TRBJ2-5; clone size: once; D gene: TRBD1; CDR3 DNA: TGTGCCAGCAGCTTAGGTTCCGGGACAGGCCAAGAGACCCAGTACTTC; CDR3 protein: CASSLGSGTGQETQYF
V gene: TRBV7-9; J gene: TRBJ2-4; clone size: NA; D gene: NA; CDR3 DNA: TGTGCCAGCGGGGTAGGCGGGGTTAGAAACATTCAGTACTTC; CDR3 protein: CASGVGGVRNIQYF
V gene: TRBV7-2; J gene: TRBJ2-7; clone size: NA; D gene: NA; CDR3 DNA: TGTGCCAGCAGCTTAACAGGGTACGAGCAGTACTTC; CDR3 protein: CASSLTGYEQYF